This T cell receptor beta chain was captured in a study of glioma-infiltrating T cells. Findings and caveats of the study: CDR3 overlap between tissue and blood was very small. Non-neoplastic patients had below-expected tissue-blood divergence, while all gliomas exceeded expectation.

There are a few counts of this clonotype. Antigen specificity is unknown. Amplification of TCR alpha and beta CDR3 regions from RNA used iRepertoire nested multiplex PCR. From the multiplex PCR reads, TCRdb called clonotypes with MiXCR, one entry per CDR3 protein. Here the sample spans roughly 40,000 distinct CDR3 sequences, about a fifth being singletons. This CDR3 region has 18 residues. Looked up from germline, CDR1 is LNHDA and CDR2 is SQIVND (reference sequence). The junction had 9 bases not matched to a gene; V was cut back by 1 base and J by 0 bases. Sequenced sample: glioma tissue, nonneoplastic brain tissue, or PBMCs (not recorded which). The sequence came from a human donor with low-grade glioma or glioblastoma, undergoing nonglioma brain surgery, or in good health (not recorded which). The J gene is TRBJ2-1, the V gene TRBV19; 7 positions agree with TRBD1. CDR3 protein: CASSIALTGSSSYNEQFF. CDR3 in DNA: TGTGCCAGTAGTATAGCTCTGACAGGGTCGAGCTCCTACAATGAGCAGTTCTTC.